This TCR beta chain was recorded in a study of metastatic and nonmetastatic thyroid tumors. Study-wide findings and caveats: Within blood and tumor, benign nodules reportedly had significantly lower TCR beta diversity than malignant thyroid tumors did.

Every patient underwent thyroid surgery untreated. In the original workflow: Construction of a distant-metastasis classifier for papillary thyroid cancer relied on CDR3 differences across clinicopathological groups. TCRdb re-analyzed the PCR reads through MiXCR. These V and J calls derive from TCRdb rather than the authors' analysis. The sample records 40,000 or so clones, roughly half being singletons. Germline V CDR1 and CDR2: MRHNA, SNTAGT. This CDR3 region has 15 residues. After removal of 5 bases from V and 8 bases from J, the junction contained 11 bases not matched to a gene. This clone came up a few times. As yet, its antigen is unknown.

The sequenced sample was tumor tissue. This chain connects TRBV6-4 to TRBJ1-1; 10 bases align to TRBD1. The source is a male donor with papillary thyroid cancer or a benign thyroid nodule (not recorded which). Some clones in this sample may be carry-over from other donors' samples. The CDR3 nucleotides read TGTGCCAGCAGTAAAGATTCCGGGACAGGGGCGGAAGCTTTCTTT. It translates to CASSKDSGTGAEAFF.